This T cell receptor beta chain came from a study of cytomegalovirus exposure and HLA in healthy donors. General study points: Earlier analysis found most TCR beta V segments productive about 90% or about 30% of the time. Later analysis identified a missense DCLRE1C variant that was linked to TCR beta V- and J-gene trimming.

Unrecorded immune exposures were likely, despite nominal health at sampling. 13 Jbeta primers and 60 Vbeta primers were used for the PCR. The protocol was immunoSEQ multiplex PCR, while the TCRdb copy is restricted to in-frame clones and leaves out a portion. The sample lists about 170,000 clones; approximately 80% were seen once. In the case of this clone: The antigen remains unidentified.

CDR1 and CDR2 from the germline V gene are SGHNT and YYREEE (reference sequence). The CDR3 runs 15 residues. The V and J ends lost 3 bases and 4 bases respectively, with 16 bases between them. Sequences were obtained from PBMCs. The V and J genes are TRBV5-4 and TRBJ1-2, with D perhaps matching TRBD1 (5 bases). This clonotype originated in a male donor in good health and CMV-seronegative. The CDR3, as DNA: TGTGCCAGCAGCTCCACCTCGAAAGGGGCCTATGGCTACACCTTC. Translating it yields CASSSTSKGAYGYTF.